These 2 T cell receptor beta chains came from one sample sequenced in a study of T cells after posttransplantation cyclophosphamide. Method: immunoSEQ multiplex PCR; TCRdb's copy keeps in-frame clones and lacks some. The sample records about 52,000 clones, 94% being singletons. Source material: PBMCs. The origin of the receptors is a woman younger than 45 in good health and a related stem cell transplant donor.

This chain joins TRBV5-4 and TRBJ1-3; 9 bases are a match to TRBD1. J lost 2 bases, V lost 0 bases, and 0 bases had no gene match. The length of the CDR3 is 15 residues. Germline CDR1 and CDR2: SGHNT and YYREEE (reference sequence). Here the CDR3 DNA reads TGTGCCAGCAGCTTGGGGACAGGGGCTGGAAACACCATATATTTT. It is translated as CASSLGTGAGNTIYF.

The chain joins TRBV11-2 to TRBJ2-5; 7 bases line up with TRBD1. V lost 4 bases, J lost 4 bases, and 9 bases stayed unmatched. The CDR3 is 15 amino acids. Germline loops: CDR1 SGHAT, CDR2 FQNNGV. As DNA, the CDR3 is TGTGCCAGCAGCTCGGGACAGCAACTCGGAGAGACCCAGTACTTC. It is translated as CASSSGQQLGETQYF.